Described below is a single T cell receptor (beta chain) sequence and its context. The study ran its PCR with 60 Vbeta and 13 Jbeta primers. TCRdb's table, derived via immunoSEQ multiplex PCR, lists solely in-frame clones and lacks some. The repertoire holds 95,000 to 100,000 clones, roughly 82% seen once, with 7% to 10% in the top ten. The sample belongs to a study of cytomegalovirus exposure and HLA in healthy donors. Study overall: A prior study identified approximately 110 million unique TCR beta sequences from roughly 180 million T cells.

This clonotype was obtained from a human donor in good health. Input material: PBMCs.

The DNA of the CDR3 is TGCAGCGCATCCCCGAGCTCTGGAAACACCATATATTTT. This encodes CSASPSSGNTIYF. This sequence joins TRBV29-1 and TRBJ1-3, with no clear D. Germline V gives CDR1 SQVTM, CDR2 ANQGSEA. The CDR3 is 13 residues long. V was clipped by 7 bases and J by 0 bases, with 10 bases between them.